This TCR beta chain was captured in a study of cytomegalovirus exposure and HLA in healthy donors. It was with 60 Vbeta and 13 Jbeta primers that the PCR ran. As handled by the study authors: Later, some 75 million unique TCR beta chains were counted in an analysis, and some 11 million of them were shared. This table comes from immunoSEQ multiplex PCR, and its TCRdb copy is limited to in-frame clones, with some not included. The V and J calls and clone size come from that table; D and trimming were worked out from the DNA. The table has some 190,000 clones, around 80% seen once. A note on this clone: Its specificity is unknown.

Overall study results and limits: HLA alleles showed associations with 16,951 TCR beta sequences in a later analysis, at a 0.05 false discovery rate. Associated with cytomegalovirus, according to the listing, were 170 or so TCR beta chains.

Germline loops: CDR1 SGDLS, CDR2 YYNGEE. Trimming at V came to 3 bases and at J to 4 bases, leaving 10 bases not matched to a gene. The CDR3 totals 17 residues. The chain couples TRBV9 to TRBJ2-2; 9 bases match TRBD2. The sequence derives from a girl aged 5 to 17 in good health and CMV-seropositive. What was sequenced was PBMCs. The chain's CDR3 is CASSARTGTSLTGELFF. The DNA for the CDR3 is TGTGCCAGCAGCGCCCGGACCGGGACTAGCCTCACCGGGGAGCTGTTTTTT.